This section outlines one T cell receptor (beta chain) sequence together with its context. Its matching antigen is unknown. Here immunoSEQ multiplex PCR was the method, and the copy in TCRdb shows in-frame clones only, minus some. The sample lists some 250,000 clones; approximately 84% were seen once. The sample belongs to a study of cytomegalovirus exposure and HLA in healthy donors. The donors were part of the validation cohort of 100 to 150 subjects. That cohort was separate from the first cohort, which comprised 670 or so subjects. V shed 5 bases and J 7 bases; nucleotides not matched to a gene: 7. This CDR3 contains 15 residues. Germline V gene data show CDR1 as SEHNR and CDR2 as FQNEAQ (reference sequence). General study findings and limits: The authors listed some 150 TCR beta chains as cytomegalovirus-associated. Researchers reported that three CMV-associated chains were confirmed in vitro as CMV antigen-specific.

What was sequenced was PBMCs. This chain joins TRBV7-9 and TRBJ2-1, with TRBD2 matching 11 bases. This clonotype was sampled from a woman aged 25-40 years in good health and CMV-seropositive. CDR3 coding DNA: TGTGCCAGCAGCCTAGTACTAGCGGGAGATAATGAGCAGTTCTTC. It yields the protein CASSLVLAGDNEQFF.